This T cell receptor (beta chain) was captured in a study of shared clonotypes between healthy human individuals. The CDR3 runs 14 residues. CDR1 is SGHRS and CDR2 is YFSETQ in the germline V gene. The V and J ends lost 5 bases and 7 bases, in that order; junction bases with no gene match: 4. The data were produced by immunoSEQ multiplex PCR, yet TCRdb's version contains in-frame clones alone and is incomplete. There are 2 million to 2.5 million clones in the sample; roughly 94% occur only once, and 0.9% to 1.4% lies in the top ten. Whole-study findings and limits: Generation probabilities of non-shared clonotypes were lower (relative to those shared by all four donors).

Details on this clone: What it binds is not known.

Selected positively for CCR7 and CD45RO-negative, naive CD8 cells excluded terminally differentiated effector memory CD45RA+ cells. Sequenced: naive CD8+ T cells sorted from blood. The clonotype originates from a man aged 18 to 30 in good health. The chain carries TRBV5-1 and TRBJ2-3; 13 bases align to TRBD2. CDR3 sequence reads: CASRSGLAGNTQYF. CDR3 bases: TGCGCCAGCAGGTCGGGACTAGCGGGAAATACGCAGTATTTT.